This T cell receptor beta chain was retrieved from a study of cytomegalovirus exposure and HLA in healthy donors. The study, taken as a whole, reports: Judged likely to be a sequencing artifact was a cluster of highly shared sequence variants. CMV serostatus was the only immune exposure information that was available. A later analysis, which compared TCR beta chains of equal frequency, found the HLA-associated ones more clonally expanded.

The PCR had 60 Vbeta and 13 Jbeta primers. Method: immunoSEQ multiplex PCR; TCRdb's copy keeps in-frame clones and lacks some. The sample has roughly 150,000 clones, roughly three quarters seen once. The CDR3 has 16 amino acids. V was cut by 5 bases and J by 0 bases, with 14 bases left in between. Germline V gives CDR1 SEHNR, CDR2 FQNEAQ (reference sequence). A remark on this clone: Its antigen is not known.

The receptor was derived from a woman in her thirties or forties in good health and CMV-seropositive. Sequences were obtained from PBMCs. V gene TRBV7-9 combines with J gene TRBJ2-1, with D tentatively TRBD1 (6 bases). For the CDR3, the DNA is TGTGCCAGCAGCAGCCGGGACATTAGCTCCTACAATGAGCAGTTCTTC. Translated, it gives CASSSRDISSYNEQFF.